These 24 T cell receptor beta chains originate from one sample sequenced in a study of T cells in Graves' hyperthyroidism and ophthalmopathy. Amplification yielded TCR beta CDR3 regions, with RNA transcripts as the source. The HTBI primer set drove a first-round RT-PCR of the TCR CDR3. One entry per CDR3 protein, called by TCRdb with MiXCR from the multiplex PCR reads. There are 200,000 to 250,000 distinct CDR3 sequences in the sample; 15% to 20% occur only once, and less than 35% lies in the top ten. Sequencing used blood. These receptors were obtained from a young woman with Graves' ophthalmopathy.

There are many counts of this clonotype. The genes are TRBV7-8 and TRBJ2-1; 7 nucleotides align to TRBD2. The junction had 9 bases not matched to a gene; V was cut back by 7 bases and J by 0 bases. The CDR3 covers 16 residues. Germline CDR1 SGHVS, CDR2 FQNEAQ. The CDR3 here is CASNPERGNSYNEQFF. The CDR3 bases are TGTGCCAGCAATCCGGAGCGGGGCAACTCCTACAATGAGCAGTTCTTC.

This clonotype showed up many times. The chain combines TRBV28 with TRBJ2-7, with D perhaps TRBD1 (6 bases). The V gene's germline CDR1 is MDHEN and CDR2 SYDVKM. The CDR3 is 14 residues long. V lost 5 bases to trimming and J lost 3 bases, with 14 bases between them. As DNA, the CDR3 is TGTGCCAGCAGTCTAACGACAGGATTCTACGAGCAGTACTTC. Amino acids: CASSLTTGFYEQYF.

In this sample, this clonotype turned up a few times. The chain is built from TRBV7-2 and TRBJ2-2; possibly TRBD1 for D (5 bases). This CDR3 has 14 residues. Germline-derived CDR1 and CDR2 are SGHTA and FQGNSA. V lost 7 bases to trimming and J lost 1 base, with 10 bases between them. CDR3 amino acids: CASNFQGNTGELFF. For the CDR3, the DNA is TGTGCCAGCAATTTCCAGGGGAACACCGGGGAGCTGTTTTTT.

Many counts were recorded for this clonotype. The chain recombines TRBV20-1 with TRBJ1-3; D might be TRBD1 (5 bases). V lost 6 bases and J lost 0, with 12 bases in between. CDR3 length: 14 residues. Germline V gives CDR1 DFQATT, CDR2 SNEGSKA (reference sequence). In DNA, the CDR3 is TGCAGTGCCGTAGGACACATCTCTGGAAACACCATATATTTT. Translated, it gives CSAVGHISGNTIYF.

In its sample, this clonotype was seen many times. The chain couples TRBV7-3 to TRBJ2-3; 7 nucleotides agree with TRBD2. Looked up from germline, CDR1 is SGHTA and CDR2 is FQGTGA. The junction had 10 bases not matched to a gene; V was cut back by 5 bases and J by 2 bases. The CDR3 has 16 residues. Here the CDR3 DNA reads TGTGCCAGCAGCCCGGGGCTAGCGGAGTACACAGATACGCAGTATTTT. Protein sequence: CASSPGLAEYTDTQYF.

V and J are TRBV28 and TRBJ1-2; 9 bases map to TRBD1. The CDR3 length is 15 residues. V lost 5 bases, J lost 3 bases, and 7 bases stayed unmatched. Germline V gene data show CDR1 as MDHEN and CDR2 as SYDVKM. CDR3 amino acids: CASSTAGQGDYGYTF. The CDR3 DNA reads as TGTGCCAGCAGTACGGCGGGACAGGGCGACTATGGCTACACCTTC.

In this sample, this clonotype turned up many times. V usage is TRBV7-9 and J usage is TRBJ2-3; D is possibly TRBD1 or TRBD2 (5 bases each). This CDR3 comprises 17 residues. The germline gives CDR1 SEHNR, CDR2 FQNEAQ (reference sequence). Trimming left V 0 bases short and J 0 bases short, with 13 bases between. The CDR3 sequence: CASSLARDGGSTDTQYF. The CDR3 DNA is TGTGCCAGCAGCTTAGCAAGGGACGGCGGAAGCACAGATACGCAGTATTTT.

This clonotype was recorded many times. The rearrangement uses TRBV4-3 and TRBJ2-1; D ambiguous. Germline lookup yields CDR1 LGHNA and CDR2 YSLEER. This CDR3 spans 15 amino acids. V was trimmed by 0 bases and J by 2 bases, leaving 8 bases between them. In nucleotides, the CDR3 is TGCGCCAGCAGCCAAGATCCAAGGGCCTACAATGAGCAGTTCTTC. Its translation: CASSQDPRAYNEQFF.

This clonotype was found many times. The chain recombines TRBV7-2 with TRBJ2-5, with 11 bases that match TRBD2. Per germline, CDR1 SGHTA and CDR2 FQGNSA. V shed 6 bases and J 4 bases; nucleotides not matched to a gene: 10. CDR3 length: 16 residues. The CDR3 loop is CASRYSGGADRETQYF. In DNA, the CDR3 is TGTGCCAGCAGATATAGCGGGGGGGCCGACAGAGAGACCCAGTACTTC. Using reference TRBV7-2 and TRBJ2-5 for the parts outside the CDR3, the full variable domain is GAGVSQSPSNKVTEKGKDVELRCDPISGHTALYWYRQSLGQGLEFLIYFQGNSAPDKSGLPSDRFSAERTGGSVSTLTIQRTQQEDSAVYLCASRYSGGADRETQYFGPGTRLLVL.

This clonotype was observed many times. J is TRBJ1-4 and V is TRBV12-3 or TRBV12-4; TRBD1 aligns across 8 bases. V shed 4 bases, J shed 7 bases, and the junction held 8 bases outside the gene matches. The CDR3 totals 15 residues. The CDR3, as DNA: TGTGCCAGCAGTTCAGTGCAGGGGGCGATTGAAAAACTGTTTTTT. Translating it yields CASSSVQGAIEKLFF.

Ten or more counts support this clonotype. The CDR3 sequence is CASSPPTPGQVTETQYF. Written as DNA, the CDR3 is TGTGCCAGCTCACCACCGACTCCGGGACAGGTTACGGAGACCCAGTACTTC. The rearrangement joins TRBV18 to TRBJ2-5; 8 bases fit TRBD1. This CDR3 is 17 amino acids long. The V and J ends lost 0 bases and 5 bases, in that order; junction bases with no gene match: 11. Germline V gene lookup returns CDR1 KGHSH and CDR2 LQKENI.

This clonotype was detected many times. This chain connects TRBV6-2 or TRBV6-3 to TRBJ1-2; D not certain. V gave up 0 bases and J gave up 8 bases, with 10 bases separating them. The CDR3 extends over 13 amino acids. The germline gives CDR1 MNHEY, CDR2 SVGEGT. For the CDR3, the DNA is TGTGCCAGCAGTTACTCCGGGCGCGGGGGCTACACCTTC. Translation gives CASSYSGRGGYTF.

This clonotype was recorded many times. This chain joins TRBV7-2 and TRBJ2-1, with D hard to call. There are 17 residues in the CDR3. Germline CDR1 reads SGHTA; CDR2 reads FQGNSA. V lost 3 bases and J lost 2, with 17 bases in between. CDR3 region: CASSLRSLGFTYNEQFF. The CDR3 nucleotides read TGTGCCAGCAGCTTGCGGTCTCTGGGGTTCACCTACAATGAGCAGTTCTTC. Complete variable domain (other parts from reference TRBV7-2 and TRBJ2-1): GAGVSQSPSNKVTEKGKDVELRCDPISGHTALYWYRQSLGQGLEFLIYFQGNSAPDKSGLPSDRFSAERTGGSVSTLTIQRTQQEDSAVYLCASSLRSLGFTYNEQFFGPGTRLTVL.

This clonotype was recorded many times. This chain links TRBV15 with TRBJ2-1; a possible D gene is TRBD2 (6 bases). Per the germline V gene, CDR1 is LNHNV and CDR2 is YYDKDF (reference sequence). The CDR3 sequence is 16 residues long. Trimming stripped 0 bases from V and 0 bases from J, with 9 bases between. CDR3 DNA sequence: TGTGCCACCAGCAGAGAGGCCGGGAGCTCCTACAATGAGCAGTTCTTC. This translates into CATSREAGSSYNEQFF.

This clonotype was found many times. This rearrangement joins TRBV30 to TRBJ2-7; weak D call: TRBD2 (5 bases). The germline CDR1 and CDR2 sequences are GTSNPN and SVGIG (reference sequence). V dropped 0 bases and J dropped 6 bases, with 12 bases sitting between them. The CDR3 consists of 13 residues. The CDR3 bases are TGTGCCTGGAGTGTACAATATGGGAGCGAGCAGTACTTC. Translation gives CAWSVQYGSEQYF. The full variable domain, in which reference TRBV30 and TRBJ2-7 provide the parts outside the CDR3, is SQTIHQWPATLVQPVGSPLSLECTVEGTSNPNLYWYRQAAGRGLQLLFYSVGIGQISSEVPQNLSASRPQDRQFILSSKKLLLSDSGFYLCAWSVQYGSEQYFGPGTRLTVT.

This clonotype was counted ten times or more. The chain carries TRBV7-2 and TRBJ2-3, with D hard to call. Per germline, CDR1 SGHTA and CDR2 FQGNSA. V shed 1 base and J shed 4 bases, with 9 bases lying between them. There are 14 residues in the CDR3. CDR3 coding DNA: TGTGCCAGCAGCTTAGTATTCGCAGCAGATACGCAGTATTTT. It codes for CASSLVFAADTQYF.

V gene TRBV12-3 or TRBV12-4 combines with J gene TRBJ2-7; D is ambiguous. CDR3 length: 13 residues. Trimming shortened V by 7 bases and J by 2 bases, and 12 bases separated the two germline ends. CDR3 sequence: CASKPGPAYEQYF. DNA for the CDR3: TGTGCCAGCAAACCTGGACCAGCCTACGAGCAGTACTTC.

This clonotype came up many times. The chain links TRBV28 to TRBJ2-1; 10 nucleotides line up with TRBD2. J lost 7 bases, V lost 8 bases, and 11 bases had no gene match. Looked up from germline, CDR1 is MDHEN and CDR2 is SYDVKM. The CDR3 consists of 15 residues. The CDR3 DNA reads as TGTGCCAGCCATAATGGGGCTAGCGGGAGTAATGAGCAGTTCTTC. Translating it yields CASHNGASGSNEQFF.

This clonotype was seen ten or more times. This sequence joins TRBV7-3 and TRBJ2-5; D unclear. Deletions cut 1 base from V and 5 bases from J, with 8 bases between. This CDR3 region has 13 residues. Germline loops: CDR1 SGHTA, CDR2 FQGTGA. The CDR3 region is CASSLNLGETQYF. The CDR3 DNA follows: TGTGCCAGCAGCTTAAACTTGGGGGAGACCCAGTACTTC.

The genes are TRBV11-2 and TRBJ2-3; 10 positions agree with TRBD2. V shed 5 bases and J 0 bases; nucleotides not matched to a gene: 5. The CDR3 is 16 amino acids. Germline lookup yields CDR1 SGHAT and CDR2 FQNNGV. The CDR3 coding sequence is TGTGCCAGCAGCCCTACTAGCGGGATCAGCACAGATACGCAGTATTTT. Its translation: CASSPTSGISTDTQYF. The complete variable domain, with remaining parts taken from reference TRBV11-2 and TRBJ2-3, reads EAGVAQSPRYKIIEKRQSVAFWCNPISGHATLYWYQQILGQGPKLLIQFQNNGVVDDSQLPKDRFSAERLKGVDSTLKIQPAKLEDSAVYLCASSPTSGISTDTQYFGPGTRLTVL.

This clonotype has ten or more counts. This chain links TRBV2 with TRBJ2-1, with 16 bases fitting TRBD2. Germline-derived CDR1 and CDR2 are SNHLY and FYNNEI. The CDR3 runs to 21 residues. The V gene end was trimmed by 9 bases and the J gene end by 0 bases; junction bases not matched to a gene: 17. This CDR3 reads CARRDPKGTSGRAGSYNEQFF. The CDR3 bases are TGTGCCAGACGCGACCCAAAAGGGACTAGCGGGAGGGCTGGCTCCTACAATGAGCAGTTCTTC.

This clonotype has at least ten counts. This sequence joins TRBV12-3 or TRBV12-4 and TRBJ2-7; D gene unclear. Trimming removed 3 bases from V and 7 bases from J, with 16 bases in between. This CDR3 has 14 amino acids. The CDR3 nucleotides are TGTGCCAGCAGTTTTCCAGGACGACTTAGGGAGCAGTACTTC. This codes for CASSFPGRLREQYF.

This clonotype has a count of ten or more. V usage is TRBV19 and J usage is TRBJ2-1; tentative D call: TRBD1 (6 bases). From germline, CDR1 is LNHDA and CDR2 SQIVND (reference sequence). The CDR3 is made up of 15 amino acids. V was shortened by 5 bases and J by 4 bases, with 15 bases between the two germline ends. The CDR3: CASSSPGTPYNEQFF. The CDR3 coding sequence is TGTGCCAGTAGTTCACCGGGGACACCTTACAATGAGCAGTTCTTC.

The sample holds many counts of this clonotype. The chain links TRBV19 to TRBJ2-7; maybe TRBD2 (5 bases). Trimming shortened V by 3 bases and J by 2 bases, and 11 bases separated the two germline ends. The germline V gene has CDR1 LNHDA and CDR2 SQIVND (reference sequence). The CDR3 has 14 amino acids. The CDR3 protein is CASSIIIGAYEQYF. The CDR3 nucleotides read TGTGCCAGTAGTATCATTATCGGGGCCTACGAGCAGTACTTC.